Shown below are 24 T cell receptor beta chains from a single sample sequenced in a study of vaccination and CD4 T cells after COVID-19. Cultured CD4+ T cell DNA was sequenced using the Oncomine TCR Beta short-read assay. TCRdb processed the PCR reads anew with MiXCR; each CDR3 protein has one entry. The profile shows 15,000 or so distinct CDR3 sequences, approximately 42% of them singletons. The antigens these receptors bind are not known. As for treatment: roughly ten-day PBMC culture with coronavirus spike peptide pools or control peptides (ViraFEST assay). The source material was cultured CD4+ T cells from blood. The receptors come from a human donor with COVID-19.

The chain links TRBV7-2 to TRBJ1-5; 7 positions agree with TRBD1. The CDR3 contains 16 residues. J gave up 3 bases and V 0 bases, and 5 bases lay outside the gene matches. The germline V gene encodes CDR1 SGHTA and CDR2 FQGNSA. CDR3 protein: CASSLAETGPNQPQHF. For the CDR3, the DNA is TGTGCCAGCAGCTTAGCGGAGACAGGGCCCAATCAGCCCCAGCATTTT.

This clonotype has a handful of counts. The chain has TRBV28 and TRBJ1-5, with 7 bases identical to TRBD1. V shed 5 bases, J shed 9 bases, and the junction held 4 bases outside the gene matches. The CDR3 consists of 12 residues. Looked up from germline, CDR1 is MDHEN and CDR2 is SYDVKM. The CDR3 DNA is TGTGCCAGCAGTACAGGGGTTCGGCCCCAGCATTTT. It specifies CASSTGVRPQHF.

V gene TRBV7-9 combines with J gene TRBJ2-3; 11 bases map to TRBD2. Germline V CDR1 and CDR2: SEHNR, FQNEAQ (reference sequence). Trimming at V came to 6 bases and at J to 5 bases, leaving 19 bases not matched to a gene. The CDR3 length is 19 residues. The CDR3, as DNA: TGTGCCAGCAGGCAATCAGGCGGGACTAGCGGCCGGAGGGGAGATACGCAGTATTTT. Its translation: CASRQSGGTSGRRGDTQYF.

The DNA for the CDR3 is TGTGCCAGCAGCTTAGCAGACAGGTCCCCCCACAATGAGCAGTTCTTC. This translates into CASSLADRSPHNEQFF. This chain uses TRBV11-3 with TRBJ2-1; TRBD1 is a possible D gene (6 bases). V lost 1 base to trimming and J lost 5 bases, with 15 bases between them. CDR3 size: 16 residues. Germline CDR1 reads SGHNT; CDR2 reads YENEEA.

This clonotype was picked up a small number of times. The J gene is TRBJ1-1, the V gene TRBV2; TRBD1 might be the D (5 bases). Trimming cost V 7 bases and J 0 bases, with 21 bases left between them. This CDR3 comprises 17 residues. Germline V gene data show CDR1 as SNHLY and CDR2 as FYNNEI. CDR3 DNA sequence: TGTGCCAGCATGAGGGGACCGCTTGCGGAGGTGAACACTGAAGCTTTCTTT. It codes for CASMRGPLAEVNTEAFF.

The genes are TRBV14 and TRBJ1-1; TRBD1 aligns across 9 bases. Germline V CDR1 and CDR2: SGHDN, FVKESK. V shed 1 base and J 0 bases; nucleotides not matched to a gene: 9. The CDR3 totals 18 residues. The CDR3 sequence is CASSQGDRVGFLNTEAFF. DNA of the CDR3: TGTGCCAGCAGCCAAGGGGACAGGGTAGGGTTCCTGAACACTGAAGCTTTCTTT.

A few counts support this clonotype. The chain has TRBV28 and TRBJ2-7; D gene unclear. The length of the CDR3 is 16 residues. V dropped 5 bases and J dropped 2 bases, with 19 bases sitting between them. CDR1 MDHEN and CDR2 SYDVKM come from the germline V gene. The CDR3 sequence is CASSLGPHPATYEQYF. CDR3 sequence (DNA): TGTGCCAGCAGTCTAGGGCCTCACCCAGCCACCTACGAGCAGTACTTC.

This clonotype turned up a few times. The chain carries TRBV20-1 and TRBJ2-3; D is perhaps TRBD2 (7 bases). The CDR3 is 15 amino acids. V dropped 2 bases and J dropped 5 bases, with 17 bases sitting between them. Per germline, CDR1 DFQATT and CDR2 SNEGSKA (reference sequence). The CDR3 coding sequence is TGCAGTGCTAGAATGGCGGGGGCTGCACGAGATACGCAGTATTTT. It translates to CSARMAGAARDTQYF.

The chain combines TRBV11-2 with TRBJ1-6, with a weak D call TRBD1 (6 bases). Between the trimmed V and J ends, which lost 7 bases and 7 bases, there was a span of 14 bases. CDR1 is SGHAT and CDR2 is FQNNGV in the germline V gene. The CDR3 is made up of 14 amino acids. CDR3 amino acids: CASNPGTQNSPLHF. CDR3 nucleotide sequence: TGTGCCAGCAACCCGGGGACACAGAATTCACCCCTCCACTTT. Full variable domain (remainder filled in from reference TRBV11-2 and TRBJ1-6): EAGVAQSPRYKIIEKRQSVAFWCNPISGHATLYWYQQILGQGPKLLIQFQNNGVVDDSQLPKDRFSAERLKGVDSTLKIQPAKLEDSAVYLCASNPGTQNSPLHFGNGTRLTVT.

The CDR3 protein is CASSIWDSEGYTF. The DNA of the CDR3 is TGTGCCAGTAGTATTTGGGACAGCGAGGGCTACACCTTC. J is TRBJ1-2 and V is TRBV19; 7 positions match TRBD1. The CDR3 length is 13 residues. Losses at the gene ends were 3 bases for V and 8 bases for J; bases not matched to a gene: 6. CDR1 LNHDA and CDR2 SQIVND come from the germline V gene (reference sequence).

The rearrangement links TRBV21-1 to TRBJ1-2. TRBV21-1 is a pseudogene segment. CDR3 size: 14 residues. DNA of the CDR3: TGTGCCAGCAGCAAAGAAGGCCACGTTTATGGCTACACCTTC. Translated: CASSKEGHVYGYTF.

The chain recombines TRBV19 with TRBJ2-5; D perhaps matches TRBD1 (5 bases). The V gene lost 3 bases and the J gene lost 4 bases, with 9 bases spanning the gap. In germline, CDR1 is LNHDA, CDR2 SQIVND (reference sequence). The CDR3 runs to 13 residues. Written as DNA, the CDR3 is TGTGCCAGTAGTATCCCAGGGATAGAGACCCAGTACTTC. Translating it yields CASSIPGIETQYF.

For the CDR3, the DNA is TGTGCCAGCAGTGACGGGACAGGGGAAGATACGCAGTATTTT. This codes for CASSDGTGEDTQYF. The chain employs TRBV6-4 and TRBJ2-3; TRBD1 matches 10 bases. Germline V gives CDR1 MRHNA, CDR2 SNTAGT. The CDR3 is 14 residues long. V gave up 2 bases and J gave up 5 bases; unmatched junction bases: 1.

This clonotype was seen only a few times. The rearrangement links TRBV10-3 to TRBJ1-1; 9 nucleotides align to TRBD1. Per germline, CDR1 ENHRY and CDR2 SYGVKD. With V trimmed by 6 bases and J by 1 base, 6 bases remained unmatched. The CDR3 spans 15 residues. CDR3 loop: CAISADRGRNTEAFF. The CDR3 nucleotides read TGTGCCATCAGCGCCGACAGGGGGAGGAACACTGAAGCTTTCTTT.

The rearrangement uses TRBV11-3 and TRBJ2-5; D tentatively reads TRBD1 or TRBD2 (5 bases each). This CDR3 has 13 residues. The ends were cut back, 6 bases at V and 4 bases at J, with 12 bases in the middle. The germline V gene has CDR1 SGHNT and CDR2 YENEEA. The CDR3 coding sequence is TGTGCCAGCAGACGTGGTGGGGGAGAGACCCAGTACTTC. Its protein product is CASRRGGGETQYF.

This clonotype occurred a few times. The chain uses TRBV7-2 and TRBJ1-2; no definite D call. The V end lost 0 bases, the J end lost 8 bases, and 10 bases lay between the germline ends. The CDR3 has 13 amino acids. Germline V gene sequence: CDR1 SGHTA, CDR2 FQGNSA. CDR3 region: CASSLAGVGGYTF. The CDR3 bases are TGTGCCAGCAGCTTAGCCGGGGTTGGCGGCTACACCTTC.

The count of this clonotype is one. V is TRBV30 and J is TRBJ2-5, with a weak D call TRBD2 (6 bases). V was clipped by 1 base and J by 8 bases, with 23 bases between them. Germline V gene sequence: CDR1 GTSNPN, CDR2 SVGIG (reference sequence). This CDR3 spans 16 amino acids. CDR3 protein: CAWSGSRAGSSRTQYF. CDR3 nucleotides: TGTGCCTGGAGTGGGTCGAGGGCGGGATCCTCTCGAACCCAGTACTTC.

This chain connects TRBV20-1 to TRBJ1-5; tentative D call: TRBD1 (6 bases). CDR3 length equals 15 residues. Germline V gene sequence: CDR1 DFQATT, CDR2 SNEGSKA (reference sequence). V lost 0 bases to trimming and J lost 6 bases, with 15 bases between them. CDR3 amino acids: CSARDASPGAQPQHF. As DNA, the CDR3 is TGCAGTGCTAGAGATGCTTCCCCAGGGGCTCAGCCCCAGCATTTT.

J is TRBJ2-1 and V is TRBV29-1; TRBD1 is a possible D gene (6 bases). Germline V CDR1 and CDR2: SQVTM, ANQGSEA. V lost 6 bases, J lost 9 bases, and 21 bases lay in between. The CDR3 runs 14 residues. The CDR3 DNA follows: TGCAGCGTCCCACAGGGAGCGAGATTGAGTGAGCAGTTCTTC. Translation gives CSVPQGARLSEQFF.

This clonotype was observed a handful of times. This chain connects TRBV6-1 to TRBJ1-1; D ambiguous. Germline loops: CDR1 MNHNS, CDR2 SASEGT. CDR3 size: 15 residues. V lost 2 bases to trimming and J lost 1 base, with 11 bases between them. CDR3 in DNA: TGTGCCAGCAGTGAAATGATGTGGCAGAACACTGAAGCTTTCTTT. It yields the protein CASSEMMWQNTEAFF.

This clonotype was observed a handful of times. The J gene is TRBJ2-5, the V gene TRBV7-9; D might be TRBD2 (7 bases). V dropped 1 base and J dropped 3 bases, with 12 bases sitting between them. CDR3 length: 15 residues. Germline V gene sequence: CDR1 SEHNR, CDR2 FQNEAQ (reference sequence). The CDR3 DNA sequence: TGTGCCAGCAGCTTAGGGGGGGGCTCCAAAGAGACCCAGTACTTC. Its protein product is CASSLGGGSKETQYF. Combining the CDR3 with reference TRBV7-9 and TRBJ2-5 gives the whole variable domain DTGVSQNPRHKITKRGQNVTFRCDPISEHNRLYWYRQTLGQGPEFLTYFQNEAQLEKSRLLSDRFSAERPKGSFSTLEIQRTEQGDSAMYLCASSLGGGSKETQYFGPGTRLLVL.

CDR3 amino acids: CASSQGAARDIRSSAFF. The CDR3 DNA follows: TGCGCCAGCAGCCAAGGGGCGGCCCGGGACATACGCTCCTCCGCTTTCTTT. The chain links TRBV4-1 to TRBJ1-1; TRBD1 might be the D (6 bases). Trimming removed 1 base from V and 11 bases from J, with 26 bases in between. There are 17 residues in the CDR3. Germline CDR1 reads MGHRA; CDR2 reads YSYEKL.

V and J are TRBV7-8 and TRBJ2-7; D possibly uses TRBD1 or TRBD2 (5 bases each). The V end was cut by 7 bases, the J end by 0 bases, with 10 bases between. The CDR3 spans 13 residues. Germline V gene lookup returns CDR1 SGHVS and CDR2 FQNEAQ. CDR3 DNA sequence: TGTGCCAGCACCCGGGGCCGCTCCTACGAGCAGTACTTC. Protein product: CASTRGRSYEQYF.

V usage is TRBV5-4 and J usage is TRBJ1-1; 10 nucleotides match TRBD1. The trim removed 4 bases at V and 4 bases at J, leaving 10 bases unmatched. Germline CDR1 and CDR2: SGHNT and YYREEE (reference sequence). This CDR3 spans 16 amino acids. As DNA, the CDR3 is TGTGCCAGCAGCCCACTTGGGACAGGGGTGGGCACTGAAGCTTTCTTT. This sequence encodes CASSPLGTGVGTEAFF.